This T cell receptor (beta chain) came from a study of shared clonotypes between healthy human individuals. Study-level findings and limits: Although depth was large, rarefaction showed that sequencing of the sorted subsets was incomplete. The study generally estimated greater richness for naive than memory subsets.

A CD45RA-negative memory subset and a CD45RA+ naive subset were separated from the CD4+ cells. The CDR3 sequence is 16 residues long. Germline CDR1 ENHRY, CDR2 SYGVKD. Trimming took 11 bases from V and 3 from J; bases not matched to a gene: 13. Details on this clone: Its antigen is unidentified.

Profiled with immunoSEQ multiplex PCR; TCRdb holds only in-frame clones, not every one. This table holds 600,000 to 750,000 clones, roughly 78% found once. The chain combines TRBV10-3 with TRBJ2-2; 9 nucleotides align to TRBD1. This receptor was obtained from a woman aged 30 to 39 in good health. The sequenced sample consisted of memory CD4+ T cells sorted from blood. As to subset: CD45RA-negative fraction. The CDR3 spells CAAQPGTGFDTGELFF. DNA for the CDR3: TGTGCCGCGCAGCCCGGGACAGGGTTCGACACCGGGGAGCTGTTTTTT.